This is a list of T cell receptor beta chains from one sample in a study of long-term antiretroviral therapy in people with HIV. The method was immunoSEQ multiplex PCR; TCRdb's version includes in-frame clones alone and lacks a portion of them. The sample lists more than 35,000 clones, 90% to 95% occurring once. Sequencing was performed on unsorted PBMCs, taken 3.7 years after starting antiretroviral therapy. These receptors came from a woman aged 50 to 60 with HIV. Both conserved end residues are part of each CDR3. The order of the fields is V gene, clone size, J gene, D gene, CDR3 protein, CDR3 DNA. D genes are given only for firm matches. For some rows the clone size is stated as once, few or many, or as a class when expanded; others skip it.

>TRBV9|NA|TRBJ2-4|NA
CASSVAKLTALAKNIQYF
TGTGCCAGCAGCGTAGCTAAATTGACAGCTTTAGCCAAAAACATTCAGTACTTC
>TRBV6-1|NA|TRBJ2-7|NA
CASSEIRASEQYF
TGTGCCAGCAGTGAGATCAGGGCCAGCGAGCAGTACTTC
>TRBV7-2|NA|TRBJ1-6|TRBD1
CASDRTGLGNSPLHF
TGTGCCTCCGACCGGACAGGTCTTGGTAATTCACCCCTCCACTTT
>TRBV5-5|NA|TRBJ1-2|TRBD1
CASSLEGQGPGYTF
TGTGCCAGCAGCTTGGAGGGACAGGGACCTGGCTACACCTTC
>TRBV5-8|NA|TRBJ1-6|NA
CASSFQRHASSLHF
TGTGCCAGCAGCTTTCAGCGACACGCTTCTTCCCTCCACTTT
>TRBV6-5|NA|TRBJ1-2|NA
CASSHLAPISYGYTF
TGTGCCAGCAGTCACCTCGCACCGATCAGTTATGGCTACACCTTC
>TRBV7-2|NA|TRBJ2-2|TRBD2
CASSSPGLADTGELFF
TGTGCCAGCAGCTCCCCGGGACTAGCGGACACCGGGGAGCTGTTTTTT
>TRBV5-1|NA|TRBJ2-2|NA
CASSLSASTGELFF
TGCGCCAGCAGCTTGTCAGCGAGTACCGGGGAGCTGTTTTTT
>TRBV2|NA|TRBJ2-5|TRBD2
CASSRLAQGETQYF
TGTGCCAGCAGTAGACTAGCTCAAGGGGAGACCCAGTACTTC
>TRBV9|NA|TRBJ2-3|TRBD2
CASSGTSGGASDTQYF
TGTGCCAGCAGCGGAACTAGCGGGGGGGCCAGTGATACGCAGTATTTT
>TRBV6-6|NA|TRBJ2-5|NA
CASSYGGEETQYF
TGTGCCAGCAGTTACGGCGGAGAAGAGACCCAGTACTTC
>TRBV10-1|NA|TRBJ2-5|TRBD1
CASKTQGRIETQYF
TGCGCCAGCAAGACACAGGGGCGGATAGAGACCCAGTACTTC
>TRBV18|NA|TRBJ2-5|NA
CASSPAASSRETQYF
TGTGCCAGCTCACCGGCGGCATCAAGTAGGGAGACCCAGTACTTC
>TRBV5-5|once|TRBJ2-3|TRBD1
CASSSTGGTDTQYF
TGTGCCAGCAGCTCGACAGGGGGCACAGATACGCAGTATTTT
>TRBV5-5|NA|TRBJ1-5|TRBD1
CASSGTVNSNQPQHF
TGTGCCAGCAGCGGGACAGTTAATAGCAATCAGCCCCAGCATTTT
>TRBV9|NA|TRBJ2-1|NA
CASSVRDSSNEQFF
TGTGCCAGCAGCGTAAGGGATAGCAGCAATGAGCAGTTCTTC
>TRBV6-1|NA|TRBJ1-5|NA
CASGQSLNQPQHF
TGTGCCAGCGGACAGTCTCTCAATCAGCCCCAGCATTTT
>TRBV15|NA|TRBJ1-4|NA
CATSRGQGDEKLFF
TGTGCCACCAGCAGAGGGCAGGGAGATGAAAAACTGTTTTTT
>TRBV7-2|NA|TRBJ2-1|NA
CASSLIRNEQFF
TGTGCCAGCAGCCTCATTCGCAATGAGCAGTTCTTC
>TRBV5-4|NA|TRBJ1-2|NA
CASSKYQGRSYGYTF
TGTGCCAGCAGCAAATACCAGGGGCGAAGCTATGGCTACACCTTC
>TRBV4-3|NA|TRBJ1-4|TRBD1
CASSPTSTGGYEKLFF
TGCGCCAGCAGCCCTACTTCGACAGGGGGCTATGAAAAACTGTTTTTT
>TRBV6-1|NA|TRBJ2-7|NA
CASSELWTNAYEQYF
TGTGCCAGCAGTGAACTCTGGACTAACGCCTACGAGCAGTACTTC
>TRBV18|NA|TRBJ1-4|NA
CASSPLGREKLFF
TGTGCCAGCTCTCCTCTTGGGAGAGAAAAACTGTTTTTT
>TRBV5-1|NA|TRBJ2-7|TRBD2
CASSSSGGNYEQYF
TGCGCCAGCAGCTCAAGCGGGGGGAACTACGAGCAGTACTTC
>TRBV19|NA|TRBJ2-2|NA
CASSIDIGAGELFF
TGTGCCAGTAGTATAGATATCGGCGCCGGGGAGCTGTTTTTT
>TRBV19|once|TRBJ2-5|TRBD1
CASSNGQGAGETQYF
TGTGCCAGTAGTAACGGACAGGGGGCTGGAGAGACCCAGTACTTC
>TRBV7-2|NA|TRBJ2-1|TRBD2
CASSLGTSGGAWFF
TGTGCCAGCAGCTTAGGGACTAGCGGGGGGGCCTGGTTCTTC
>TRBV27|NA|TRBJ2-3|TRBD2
CASSLSTPSGGRTDTQYF
TGTGCCAGCAGTTTATCCACCCCTAGCGGGGGACGCACAGATACGCAGTATTTT
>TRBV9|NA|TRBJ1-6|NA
CASSVGSGPNNSPLHF
TGTGCCAGCAGCGTAGGGTCAGGACCTAATAATTCACCCCTCCACTTT
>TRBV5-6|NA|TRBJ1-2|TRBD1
CASSADRPSSYGYTF
TGTGCCAGCAGCGCGGACAGGCCCTCTAGTTATGGCTACACCTTC
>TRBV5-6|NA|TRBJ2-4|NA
CASSPPIGAAKNIQYF
TGTGCCAGCAGCCCGCCCATCGGGGCAGCCAAAAACATTCAGTACTTC
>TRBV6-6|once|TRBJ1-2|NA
CASSAAPRGYTF
TGTGCCAGCAGTGCGGCCCCGAGGGGCTACACCTTC
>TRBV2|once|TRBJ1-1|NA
CASSERRSAEAFF
TGTGCCAGCAGCGAGAGACGTTCCGCTGAAGCTTTCTTT
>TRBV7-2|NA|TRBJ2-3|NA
CASSLSGDLNTDTQYF
TGTGCCAGCAGCTTGTCGGGGGACCTTAACACAGATACGCAGTATTTT
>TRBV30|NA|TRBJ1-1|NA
CAWMGTPRFMNTEAFF
TGTGCCTGGATGGGGACGCCCCGTTTCATGAACACTGAAGCTTTCTTT
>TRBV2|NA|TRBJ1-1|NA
CASMILANTEAFF
TGTGCCAGCATGATCCTCGCCAACACTGAAGCTTTCTTT
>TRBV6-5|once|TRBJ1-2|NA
CASSYSPGNYGYTF
TGTGCCAGCAGTTACTCGCCCGGGAACTATGGCTACACCTTC
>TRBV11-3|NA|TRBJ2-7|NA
CASSLATGLEQYF
TGTGCCAGCAGCTTAGCTACGGGACTCGAGCAGTACTTC
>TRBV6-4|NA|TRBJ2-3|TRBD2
CASSVGGGTDTQYF
TGTGCCAGCAGTGTCGGGGGGGGCACAGATACGCAGTATTTT
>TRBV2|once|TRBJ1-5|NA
CASSEASLALGGPQHF
TGTGCCAGCAGTGAAGCATCACTAGCCTTGGGGGGACCCCAGCATTTT
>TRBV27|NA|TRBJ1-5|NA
CASSAVGVGNQPQHF
TGTGCCAGCAGCGCAGTTGGGGTTGGCAATCAGCCCCAGCATTTT
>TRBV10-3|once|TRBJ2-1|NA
CAINEAGGANNEQFF
TGTGCCATCAACGAGGCGGGCGGGGCGAACAATGAGCAGTTCTTC
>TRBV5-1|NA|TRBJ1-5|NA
CASSLYSNQPQHF
TGCGCCAGCAGCTTGTACAGCAATCAGCCCCAGCATTTT
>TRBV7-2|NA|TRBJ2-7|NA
CASSLGAGSQYEQYF
TGTGCCAGCAGCTTAGGTGCAGGGTCTCAGTACGAGCAGTACTTC
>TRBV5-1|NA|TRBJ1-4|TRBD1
CAGDVGDRGHEKLFF
TGCGCCGGTGATGTTGGGGACAGGGGGCACGAAAAACTGTTTTTT
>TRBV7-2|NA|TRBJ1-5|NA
CASSFGNRANQPQHF
TGTGCCAGCAGCTTCGGCAACAGGGCTAATCAGCCCCAGCATTTT
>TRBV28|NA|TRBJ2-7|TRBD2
CASGGTSLYEQYF
TGTGCCAGCGGTGGGACTAGTCTGTACGAGCAGTACTTC
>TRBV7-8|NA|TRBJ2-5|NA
CASSLQGQQTQYF
TGTGCCAGCAGCTTACAGGGCCAACAGACCCAGTACTTC
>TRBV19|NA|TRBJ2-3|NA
CASSIDLSGTDTQYF
TGTGCCAGTAGTATAGATCTATCAGGGACAGATACGCAGTATTTT
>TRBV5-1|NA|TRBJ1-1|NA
CASSFAGPNTEAFF
TGCGCCAGCAGCTTCGCAGGGCCGAACACTGAAGCTTTCTTT
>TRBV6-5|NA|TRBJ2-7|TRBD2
CASSLTAGSSYEQYF
TGTGCCAGCAGCCTAACAGCGGGGTCCTCCTACGAGCAGTACTTC
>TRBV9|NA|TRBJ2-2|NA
CASSVVEGRTGELFF
TGTGCCAGCAGCGTAGTGGAGGGGAGGACCGGGGAGCTGTTTTTT
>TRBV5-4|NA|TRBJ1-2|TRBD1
CASSSQGANYGYTF
TGTGCCAGCAGCTCACAGGGGGCTAACTATGGCTACACCTTC
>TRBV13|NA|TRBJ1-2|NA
CASSLGSRDGYTF
TGTGCCAGCAGCTTAGGTTCCAGGGATGGCTACACCTTC
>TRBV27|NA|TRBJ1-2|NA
CASSPREGQGYTF
TGTGCCAGCAGTCCGCGTGAGGGGCAAGGCTACACCTTC